This T cell receptor (beta chain) was profiled in a study of cytomegalovirus exposure and HLA in healthy donors. This CDR3 contains 14 residues. The germline V and J ends were trimmed by 0 bases and 6 bases, with 12 bases remaining between them. CDR1 is MNHNS, CDR2 SASEGT, per germline. General observations from the study: About 87% or about 30% of the time was how often most TCR beta V segments were productive, according to an earlier analysis.

PCR involved 60 Vbeta and 13 Jbeta primers. Some clones are missing from TCRdb's copy, which holds only in-frame ones; the method was immunoSEQ multiplex PCR. The data show over 35,000 clones, 64% seen once. Details on this clone: Its specificity is unknown.

The J gene is TRBJ2-7, the V gene TRBV6-1; no clear D gene. Sequencing used PBMCs. The receptor was isolated from a human donor in good health. CDR3 in DNA: TGTGCCAGCAGTGAAGCTTGGCCCGCTCGCGAGCAGTACTTC. It encodes CASSEAWPAREQYF.